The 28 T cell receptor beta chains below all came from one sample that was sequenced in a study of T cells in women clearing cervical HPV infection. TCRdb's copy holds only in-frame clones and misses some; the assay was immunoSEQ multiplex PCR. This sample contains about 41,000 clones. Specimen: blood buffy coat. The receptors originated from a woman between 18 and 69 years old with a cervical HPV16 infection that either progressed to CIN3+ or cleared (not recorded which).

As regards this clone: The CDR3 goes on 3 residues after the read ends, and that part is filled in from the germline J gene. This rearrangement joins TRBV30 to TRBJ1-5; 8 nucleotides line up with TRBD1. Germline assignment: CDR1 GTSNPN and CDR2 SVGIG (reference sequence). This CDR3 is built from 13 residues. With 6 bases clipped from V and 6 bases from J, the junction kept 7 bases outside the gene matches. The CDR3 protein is CACTGGRGQPQHF. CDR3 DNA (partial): TGTGCCTGTACAGGGGGTCGAGGTCAGCCC.

CDR3 residues: CSVLLAGDPNEQFF. CDR3 DNA (partial): TGCAGCGTCCTACTAGCGGGAGACCCCAATGAG. The chain recombines TRBV29-1 with TRBJ2-1, with 11 bases lining up with TRBD2. The read ends 3 residues before the CDR3 terminus; that terminus is restored from the germline J gene. Per the germline V gene, CDR1 is SQVTM and CDR2 is ANQGSEA. With V trimmed by 6 bases and J by 6 bases, 7 bases remained unmatched. This CDR3 is built from 14 residues.

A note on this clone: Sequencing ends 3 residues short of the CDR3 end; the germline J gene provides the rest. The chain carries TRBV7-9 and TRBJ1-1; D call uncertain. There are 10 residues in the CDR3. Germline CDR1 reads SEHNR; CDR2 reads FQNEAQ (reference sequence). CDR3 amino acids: CATYTDTAFF. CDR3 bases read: TGTGCCACCTACACAGATACG.

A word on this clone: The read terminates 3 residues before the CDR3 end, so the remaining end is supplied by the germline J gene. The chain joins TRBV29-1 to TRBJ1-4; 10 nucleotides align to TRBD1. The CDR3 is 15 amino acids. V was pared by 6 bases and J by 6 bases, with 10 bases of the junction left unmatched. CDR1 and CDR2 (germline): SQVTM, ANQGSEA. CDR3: CSVHGTGDWDEKLFF. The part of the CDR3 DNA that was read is TGCAGCGTACACGGGACAGGGGATTGGGATGAAAAA.

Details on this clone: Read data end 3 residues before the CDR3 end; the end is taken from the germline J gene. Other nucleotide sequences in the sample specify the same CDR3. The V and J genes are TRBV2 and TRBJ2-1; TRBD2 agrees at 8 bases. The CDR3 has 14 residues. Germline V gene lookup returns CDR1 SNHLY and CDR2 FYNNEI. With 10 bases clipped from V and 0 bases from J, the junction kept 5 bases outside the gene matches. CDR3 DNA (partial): TGTGCCACTTTAGCGGGAAGCTCCTACAATGAG. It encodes CATLAGSSYNE. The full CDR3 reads CATLAGSSYNEQFF.

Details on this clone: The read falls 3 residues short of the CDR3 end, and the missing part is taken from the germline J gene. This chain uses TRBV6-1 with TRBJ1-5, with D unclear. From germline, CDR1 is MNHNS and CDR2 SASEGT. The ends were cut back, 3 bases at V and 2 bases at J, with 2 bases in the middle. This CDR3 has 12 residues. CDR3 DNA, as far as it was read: TGTGCCAGCAGTGACGGCAATCAGCCC. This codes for CASSDGNQP. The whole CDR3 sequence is CASSDGNQPQHF.

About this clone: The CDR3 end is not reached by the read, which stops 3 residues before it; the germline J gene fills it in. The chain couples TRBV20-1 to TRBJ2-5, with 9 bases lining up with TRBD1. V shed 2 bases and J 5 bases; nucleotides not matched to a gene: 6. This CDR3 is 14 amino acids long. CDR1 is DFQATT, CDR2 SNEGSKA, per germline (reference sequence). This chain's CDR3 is CSARQTGGEETQYF. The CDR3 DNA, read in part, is TGCAGTGCTAGACAGACAGGGGGGGAGGAGACC.

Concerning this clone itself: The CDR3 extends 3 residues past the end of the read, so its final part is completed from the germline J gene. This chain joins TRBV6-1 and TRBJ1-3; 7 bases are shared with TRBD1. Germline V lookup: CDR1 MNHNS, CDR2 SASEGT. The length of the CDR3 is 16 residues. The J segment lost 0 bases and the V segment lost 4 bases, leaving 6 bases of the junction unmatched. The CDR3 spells CASSARQGHSGNTIYF. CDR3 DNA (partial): TGTGCCAGCAGTGCCAGACAGGGACACTCTGGAAACACC.

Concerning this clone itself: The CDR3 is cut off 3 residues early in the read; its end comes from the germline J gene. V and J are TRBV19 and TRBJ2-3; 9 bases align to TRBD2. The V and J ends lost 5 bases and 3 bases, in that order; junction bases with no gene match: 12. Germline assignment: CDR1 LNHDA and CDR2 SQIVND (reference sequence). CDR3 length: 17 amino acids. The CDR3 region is CASSRPMLAGSTDTQYF. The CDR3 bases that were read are TGTGCCAGTAGTCGCCCGATGCTAGCGGGATCGACAGATACG.

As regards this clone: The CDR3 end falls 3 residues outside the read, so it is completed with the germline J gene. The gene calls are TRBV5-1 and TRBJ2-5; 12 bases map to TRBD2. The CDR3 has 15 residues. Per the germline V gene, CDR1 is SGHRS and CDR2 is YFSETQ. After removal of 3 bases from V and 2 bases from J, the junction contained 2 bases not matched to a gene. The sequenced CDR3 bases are TGCGCCAGCAGCTGGGGGACTAGCGGGCAAGAGACC. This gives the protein CASSWGTSGQET. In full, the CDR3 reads CASSWGTSGQETQYF.

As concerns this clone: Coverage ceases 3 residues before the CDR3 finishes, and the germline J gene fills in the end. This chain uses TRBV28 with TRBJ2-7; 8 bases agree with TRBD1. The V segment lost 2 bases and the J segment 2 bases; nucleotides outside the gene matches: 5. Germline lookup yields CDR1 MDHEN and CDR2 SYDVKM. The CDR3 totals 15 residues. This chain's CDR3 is CASSLRDRNTYEQYF. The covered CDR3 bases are TGTGCCAGCAGTTTACGGGACAGGAACACCTACGAG.

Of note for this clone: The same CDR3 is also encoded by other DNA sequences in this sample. CDR3 region: CASSLVPREETQYF. The part of the CDR3 DNA that was read is TGTGCCAGCAGCTTAGTTCCCAGGGAAGAGACC. J is TRBJ2-5 and V is TRBV7-9; D is possibly TRBD1 (5 bases). Read data end 3 residues before the CDR3 end; the end is taken from the germline J gene. The CDR3 has 14 residues. V was cut by 1 base and J by 3 bases, with 9 bases left in between. Germline V CDR1 and CDR2: SEHNR, FQNEAQ (reference sequence).

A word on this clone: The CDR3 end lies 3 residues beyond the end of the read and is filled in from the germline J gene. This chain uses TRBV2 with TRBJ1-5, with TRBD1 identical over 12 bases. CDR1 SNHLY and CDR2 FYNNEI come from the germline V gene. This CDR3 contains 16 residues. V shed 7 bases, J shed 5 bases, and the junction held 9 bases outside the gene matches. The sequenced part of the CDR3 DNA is TGTGCCAGCACTTTGGGGGGACAGGGGGCCTATCAGCCC. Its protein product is CASTLGGQGAYQP. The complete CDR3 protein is CASTLGGQGAYQPQHF.

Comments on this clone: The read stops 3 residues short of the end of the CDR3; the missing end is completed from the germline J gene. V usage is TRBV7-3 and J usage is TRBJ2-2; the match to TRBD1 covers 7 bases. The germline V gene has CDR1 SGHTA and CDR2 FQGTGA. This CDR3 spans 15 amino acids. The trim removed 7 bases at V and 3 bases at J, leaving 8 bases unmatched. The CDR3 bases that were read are TGTGCCAGCACCCATTGGGGACAGCACACCGGGGAG. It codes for CASTHWGQHTGE. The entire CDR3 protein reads CASTHWGQHTGELFF.

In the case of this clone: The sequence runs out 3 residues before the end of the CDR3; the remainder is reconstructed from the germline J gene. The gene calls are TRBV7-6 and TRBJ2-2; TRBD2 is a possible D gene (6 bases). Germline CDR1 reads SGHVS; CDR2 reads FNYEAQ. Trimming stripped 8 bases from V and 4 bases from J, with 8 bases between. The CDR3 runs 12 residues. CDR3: CASSGGTGELFF. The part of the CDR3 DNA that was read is TGTGCCAGCTCCGGGGGCACCGGGGAG.

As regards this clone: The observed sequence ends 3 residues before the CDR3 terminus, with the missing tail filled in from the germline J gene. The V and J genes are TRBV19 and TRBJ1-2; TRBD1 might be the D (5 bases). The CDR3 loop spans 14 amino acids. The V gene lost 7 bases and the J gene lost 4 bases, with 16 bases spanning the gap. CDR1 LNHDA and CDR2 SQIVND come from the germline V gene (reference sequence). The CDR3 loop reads CASTPPAGGYGYTF. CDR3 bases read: TGTGCCAGTACCCCCCCGGCGGGGGGCTATGGC. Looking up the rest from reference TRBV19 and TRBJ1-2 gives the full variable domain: DGGITQSPKYLFRKEGQNVTLSCEQNLNHDAMYWYRQDPGQGLRLIYYSQIVNDFQKGDIAEGYSVSREKKESFPLTVTSAQKNPTAFYLCASTPPAGGYGYTFGSGTRLTVV.

The CDR3 spells CASSLVQGAGELFF. CDR3 bases read: TGCGCCAGCAGCTTGGTACAGGGGGCCGGGGAG. V and J are TRBV5-1 and TRBJ2-2, with 8 bases that match TRBD1. Read coverage stops 3 residues before the CDR3 terminus; the germline J gene supplies the remainder. The CDR3 sequence is 14 residues long. CDR1 is SGHRS, CDR2 YFSETQ, per germline. After removal of 0 bases from V and 6 bases from J, the junction contained 1 base not matched to a gene.

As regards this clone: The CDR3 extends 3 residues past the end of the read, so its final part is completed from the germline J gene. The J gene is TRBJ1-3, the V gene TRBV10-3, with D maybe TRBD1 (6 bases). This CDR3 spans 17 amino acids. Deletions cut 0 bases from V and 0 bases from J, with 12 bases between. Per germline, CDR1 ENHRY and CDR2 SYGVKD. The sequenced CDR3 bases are TGTGCCATCAGTGAGTCGGGGACACGGGCCTCTGGAAACACC. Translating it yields CAISESGTRASGNT. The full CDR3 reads CAISESGTRASGNTIYF.

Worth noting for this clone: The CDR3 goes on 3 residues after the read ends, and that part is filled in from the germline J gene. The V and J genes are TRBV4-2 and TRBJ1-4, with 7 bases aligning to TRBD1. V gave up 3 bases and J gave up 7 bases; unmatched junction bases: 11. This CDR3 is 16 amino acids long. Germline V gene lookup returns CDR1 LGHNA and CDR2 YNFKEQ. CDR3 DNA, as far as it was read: TGTGCCAGCAGCCAGCGACAGGGAGAGTGGACTGAAAAA. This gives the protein CASSQRQGEWTEK. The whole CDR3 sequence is CASSQRQGEWTEKLFF.

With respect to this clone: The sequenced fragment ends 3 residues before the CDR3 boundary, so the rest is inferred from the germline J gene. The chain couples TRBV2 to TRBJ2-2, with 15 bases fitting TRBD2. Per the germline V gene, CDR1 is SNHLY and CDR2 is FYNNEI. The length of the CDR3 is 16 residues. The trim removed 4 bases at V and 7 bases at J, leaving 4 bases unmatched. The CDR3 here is CASSVRTSGRGGELFF. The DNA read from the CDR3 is TGTGCCAGCAGTGTCCGGACTAGCGGGAGGGGCGGGGAG.

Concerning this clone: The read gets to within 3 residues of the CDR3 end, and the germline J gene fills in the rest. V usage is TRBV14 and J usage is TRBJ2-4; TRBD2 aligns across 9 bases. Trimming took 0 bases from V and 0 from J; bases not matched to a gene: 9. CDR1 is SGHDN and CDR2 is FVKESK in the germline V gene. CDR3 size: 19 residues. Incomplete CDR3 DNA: TGTGCCAGCAGCCAAGAGCGGACTAGCGCCGGTTTAGCCAAAAACATT. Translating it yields CASSQERTSAGLAKNI. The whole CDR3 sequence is CASSQERTSAGLAKNIQYF.

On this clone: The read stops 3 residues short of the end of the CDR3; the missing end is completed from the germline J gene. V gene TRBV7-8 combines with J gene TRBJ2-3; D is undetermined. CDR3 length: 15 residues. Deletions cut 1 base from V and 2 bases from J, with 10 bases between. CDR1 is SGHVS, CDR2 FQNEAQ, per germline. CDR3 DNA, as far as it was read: TGTGCCAGCAGCTTAGAAGAACAGTACACAGATACG. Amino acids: CASSLEEQYTDT. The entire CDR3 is CASSLEEQYTDTQYF.

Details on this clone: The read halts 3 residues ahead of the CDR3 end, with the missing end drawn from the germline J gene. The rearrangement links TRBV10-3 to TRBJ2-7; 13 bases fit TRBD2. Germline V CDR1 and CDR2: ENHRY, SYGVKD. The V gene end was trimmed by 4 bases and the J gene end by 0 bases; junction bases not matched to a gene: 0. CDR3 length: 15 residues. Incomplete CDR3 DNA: TGTGCCATCAGTGGGACTAGCGGGAGCTCCTACGAG. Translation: CAISGTSGSSYE. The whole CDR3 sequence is CAISGTSGSSYEQYF.

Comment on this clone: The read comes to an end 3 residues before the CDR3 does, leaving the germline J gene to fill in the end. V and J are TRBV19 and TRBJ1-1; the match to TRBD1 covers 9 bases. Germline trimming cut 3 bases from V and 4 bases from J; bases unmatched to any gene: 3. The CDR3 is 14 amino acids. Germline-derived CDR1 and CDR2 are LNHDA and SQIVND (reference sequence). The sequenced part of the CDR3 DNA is TGTGCCAGTAGTATCGTGACAGGGGGCACTGAA. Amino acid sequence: CASSIVTGGTE. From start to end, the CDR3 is CASSIVTGGTEAFF.

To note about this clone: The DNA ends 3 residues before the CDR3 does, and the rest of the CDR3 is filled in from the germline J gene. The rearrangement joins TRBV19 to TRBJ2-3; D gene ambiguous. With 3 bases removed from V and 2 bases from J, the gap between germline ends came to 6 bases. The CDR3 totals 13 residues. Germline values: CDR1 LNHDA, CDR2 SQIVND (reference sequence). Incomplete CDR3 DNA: TGTGCCAGTAGTATTACAATCACAGATACG. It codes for CASSITITDT. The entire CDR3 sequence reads CASSITITDTQYF.

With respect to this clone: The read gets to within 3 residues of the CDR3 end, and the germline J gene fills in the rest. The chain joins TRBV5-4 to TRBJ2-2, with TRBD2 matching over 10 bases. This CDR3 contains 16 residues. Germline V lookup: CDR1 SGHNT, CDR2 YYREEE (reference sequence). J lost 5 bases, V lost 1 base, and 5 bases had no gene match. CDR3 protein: CASSLSSGGATGELFF. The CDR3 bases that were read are TGTGCCAGCAGCTTGTCCAGCGGGGGGGCAACCGGGGAG.

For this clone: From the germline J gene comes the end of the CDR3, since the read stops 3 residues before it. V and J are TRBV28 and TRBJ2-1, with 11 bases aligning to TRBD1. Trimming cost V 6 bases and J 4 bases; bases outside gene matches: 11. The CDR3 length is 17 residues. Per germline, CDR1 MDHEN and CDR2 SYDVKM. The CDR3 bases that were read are TGTGCCAGCAGGAAAGGACAGGGGGCGAAGGGATACAATGAG. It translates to CASRKGQGAKGYNE. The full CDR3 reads CASRKGQGAKGYNEQFF. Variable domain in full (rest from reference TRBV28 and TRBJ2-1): DVKVTQSSRYLVKRTGEKVFLECVQDMDHENMFWYRQDPGLGLRLIYFSYDVKMKEKGDIPEGYSVSREKKERFSLILESASTNQTSMYLCASRKGQGAKGYNEQFFGPGTRLTVL.

The CDR3 DNA, read in part, is TGTGCCAGCAGCCTCGTATCTGGAAACACC. It yields the protein CASSLVSGNT. The full CDR3 is CASSLVSGNTIYF. This chain uses TRBV5-6 with TRBJ1-3; D uncertain. Sequencing ends 3 residues short of the CDR3 end; the germline J gene provides the rest. The germline V gene encodes CDR1 SGHDT and CDR2 YYEEEE. Trimming shortened V by 4 bases and J by 1 base, and 6 bases separated the two germline ends. CDR3 length: 13 amino acids.